Presented here are 23 T cell receptor beta chains from one specimen sequenced in a study of cytomegalovirus exposure and HLA in healthy donors (dated by TCRdb to the late 2010s). The method behind the library was the immunoSEQ multiplex PCR assay. The multiplex PCR relied on a mix of 60 forward primers for TCR Vbeta segments and 13 reverse primers for TCR Jbeta segments. Not all clones reach the TCRdb copy of this immuneACCESS table, which keeps in-frame sequences only. Checked studies attribute under half of the gap to unresolved V genes and leave the rest unexplained. This sample holds about 120,000 clones; more than 65% were observed only once. The ten largest clones add up to around 3.5% of the sample. Sequencing used PBMCs. The receptors shown here come from a human donor in good health.

The V call is TRBV5-1, the J call TRBJ2-7; a possible D gene is TRBD2 (6 bases). V was clipped by 0 bases and J by 5 bases, with 15 bases between them. There are 15 residues in the CDR3. Germline V gives CDR1 SGHRS, CDR2 YFSETQ. The CDR3 region is CASSLVVGGWDEQYF. The CDR3 coding sequence is TGCGCCAGCAGCTTGGTTGTCGGGGGTTGGGACGAGCAGTACTTC.

This clone has a handful of counts. CDR3 in amino acids: CASRRGQYREAFF. DNA for the CDR3: TGTGCCAGCAGACGTGGACAGTACCGCGAAGCTTTCTTT. The chain carries TRBV5-6 and TRBJ1-1, with a tentative D call TRBD1 (6 bases). The CDR3 loop spans 13 amino acids. The V gene lost 5 bases and the J gene lost 8 bases, with 16 bases spanning the gap. Germline values: CDR1 SGHDT, CDR2 YYEEEE.

This clone was counted between two and nine times. The chain uses TRBV27 and TRBJ1-2, with D perhaps matching TRBD1 (5 bases). CDR1 and CDR2 from the germline V gene are MNHEY and SMNVEV (reference sequence). Trimming stripped 5 bases from V and 6 bases from J, with 22 bases between. CDR3 length equals 16 residues. For the CDR3, the DNA is TGTGCCAGCAGTCCCTTCCGGGCGGGGGGTATGGATGGCTACACCTTC. Its protein product is CASSPFRAGGMDGYTF.

The chain links TRBV28 to TRBJ2-5; D may be TRBD1 (5 bases). Trimming pared 7 bases from V and 3 bases from J, leaving 9 bases between. CDR1 is MDHEN, CDR2 SYDVKM, per germline. The CDR3 loop spans 12 amino acids. The CDR3 coding sequence is TGTGCCAGCATATCAGGGAAAGAGACCCAGTACTTC. It encodes CASISGKETQYF.

The chain couples TRBV5-1 to TRBJ1-1; D is possibly TRBD1 (5 bases). This CDR3 has 15 residues. V lost 0 bases to trimming and J lost 5 bases, with 14 bases between them. CDR1 and CDR2 from the germline V gene are SGHRS and YFSETQ. For the CDR3, the DNA is TGCGCCAGCAGCTTGGGGCGGTTGCAGGGTACTGAAGCTTTCTTT. Its protein product is CASSLGRLQGTEAFF. The entire variable domain, with the rest obtained from reference TRBV5-1 and TRBJ1-1, is as follows: KAGVTQTPRYLIKTRGQQVTLSCSPISGHRSVSWYQQTPGQGLQFLFEYFSETQRNKGNFPGRFSGRQFSNSRSEMNVSTLELGDSALYLCASSLGRLQGTEAFFGQGTRLTVV.

The V gene is TRBV6-1, the J gene TRBJ2-7, with 7 nucleotides matching TRBD1. The length of the CDR3 is 14 residues. CDR1 and CDR2 from the germline V gene are MNHNS and SASEGT. Trimming cost V 3 bases and J 2 bases; bases outside gene matches: 4. CDR3 in amino acids: CASSEQGETYEQYF. DNA for the CDR3: TGTGCCAGCAGTGAGCAGGGGGAGACCTACGAGCAGTACTTC.

This clone showed up just a few times. The rearrangement links TRBV28 to TRBJ1-4, with 8 bases aligning to TRBD1. The V gene's germline CDR1 is MDHEN and CDR2 SYDVKM. This CDR3 spans 15 amino acids. After removal of 6 bases from V and 8 bases from J, the junction contained 11 bases not matched to a gene. The CDR3 here is CASSPGQVVAEKLFF. The DNA of the CDR3 is TGTGCCAGCAGCCCGGGACAGGTGGTTGCGGAAAAACTGTTTTTT.

This clone was found once. Other nucleotide sequences from this sample produce the same CDR3. The V gene is TRBV28, the J gene TRBJ2-5, with D possibly being TRBD1 (5 bases). The CDR3 loop spans 14 amino acids. Looked up from germline, CDR1 is MDHEN and CDR2 is SYDVKM. Deletions cut 6 bases from V and 2 bases from J, with 13 bases between. The CDR3 here is CASRLDNLQETQYF. The CDR3 coding sequence is TGTGCCAGCAGGCTGGACAATTTACAAGAGACCCAGTACTTC.

This clone was seen only a few times. This chain links TRBV5-1 with TRBJ2-7, with TRBD1 as a possible D gene (5 bases). The germline V and J ends were trimmed by 0 bases and 4 bases, with 8 bases remaining between them. CDR1 is SGHRS, CDR2 YFSETQ, per germline. The CDR3 is 13 residues long. The CDR3 sequence is CASSLDRTYEQYF. DNA of the CDR3: TGCGCCAGCAGCTTGGATCGGACATACGAGCAGTACTTC.

The CDR3 loop reads CASSLTSSYEQYF. CDR3 bases: TGCGCCAGCAGCCTGACATCGTCCTACGAGCAGTACTTC. The chain links TRBV5-1 to TRBJ2-5; D uncertain. The J call is in doubt because the DNA end fits TRBJ2-7 better. CDR3 size: 13 residues. Germline CDR1 and CDR2: SGHRS and YFSETQ.

V gene TRBV19 combines with J gene TRBJ2-1; possible D gene TRBD1, 6 bases. The V end lost 6 bases, the J end lost 0 bases, and 12 bases lay between the germline ends. CDR3 length equals 15 residues. Germline CDR1 is LNHDA and CDR2 is SQIVND (reference sequence). The CDR3 loop reads CASSPRDTSYNEQFF. CDR3 nucleotides: TGTGCCAGTAGCCCGAGGGACACCTCCTACAATGAGCAGTTCTTC.

This clone was seen more than once but under ten times. This sequence joins TRBV4-1 and TRBJ2-1; 14 bases are shared with TRBD2. The germline V gene encodes CDR1 MGHRA and CDR2 YSYEKL. The CDR3 is 17 amino acids. With V trimmed by 0 bases and J by 9 bases, 7 bases remained unmatched. The CDR3 here is CASSQDPGTSGRREQFF. For the CDR3, the DNA is TGCGCCAGCAGCCAAGATCCTGGGACTAGCGGGAGACGTGAGCAGTTCTTC.

A few counts support this clone. V is TRBV6-1 and J is TRBJ2-5; 11 nucleotides agree with TRBD2. The J call may be wrong; the DNA end is better matched by TRBJ2-7. Germline CDR1 and CDR2: MNHNS and SASEGT. The CDR3 is 13 amino acids. Here the CDR3 DNA reads TGTGCCAGCACCCGGACTAGCGGGTACGAGCAGTACTTC. This encodes CASTRTSGYEQYF.

This chain connects TRBV6-6 to TRBJ1-5, with 8 bases that match TRBD1. V shed 6 bases, J shed 10 bases, and the junction held 11 bases outside the gene matches. Germline-derived CDR1 and CDR2 are MNHNY and SVGAGI (reference sequence). The CDR3 runs to 14 residues. DNA of the CDR3: TGTGCCAGCAGGCAAACAGGGGACAGGAGCCCCCAGCATTTT. Encoded protein: CASRQTGDRSPQHF.

This clone was counted a few times. This rearrangement joins TRBV19 to TRBJ2-7; 11 bases are a match to TRBD2. Germline V gives CDR1 LNHDA, CDR2 SQIVND (reference sequence). V gave up 4 bases and J gave up 5 bases; unmatched junction bases: 7. The CDR3 has 15 residues. For the CDR3, the DNA is TGTGCCAGTAGTACACTTAGCGGGAGGGGCAACGAGCAGTACTTC. It is translated as CASSTLSGRGNEQYF.

As for this clone: One end of the junction is discordant with germline, which a read error may explain. The rearrangement uses TRBV7-9 and TRBJ1-5, with unresolved D. Germline CDR1 is SEHNR and CDR2 is FQNEAQ (reference sequence). The CDR3 totals 18 residues. CDR3 loop: CSSTHTVRGSRRFEPQHF. The CDR3 DNA follows: TGTTCCAGCACTCATACGGTACGGGGTAGTCGTCGGTTCGAGCCCCAGCATTTT.

The rearrangement links TRBV30 to TRBJ2-1; 12 positions agree with TRBD2. Trimming took 4 bases from V and 4 from J; bases not matched to a gene: 5. CDR3 length: 15 residues. Germline V CDR1 and CDR2: GTSNPN, SVGIG (reference sequence). The CDR3 loop reads CAWTGTSGYYNEQFF. In DNA form, the CDR3 reads TGTGCCTGGACCGGGACTAGCGGGTATTACAATGAGCAGTTCTTC.

The rearrangement uses TRBV28 and TRBJ1-2; TRBD1 matches at 7 bases. Germline assignment: CDR1 MDHEN and CDR2 SYDVKM. V shed 5 bases and J 10 bases; nucleotides not matched to a gene: 10. The CDR3 totals 13 residues. The CDR3 is CASSVTGKDVYTF. The CDR3 region has the DNA TGTGCCAGCAGTGTGACAGGGAAGGATGTCTACACCTTC.

V usage is TRBV7-9 and J usage is TRBJ1-5; 7 bases align to TRBD1. Germline trimming cut 5 bases from V and 7 bases from J; bases unmatched to any gene: 5. CDR3 size: 13 residues. Germline lookup yields CDR1 SEHNR and CDR2 FQNEAQ (reference sequence). CDR3 sequence: CASSRQGGQPQHF. In DNA, the CDR3 is TGTGCCAGCAGCCGTCAGGGGGGCCAGCCCCAGCATTTT.

The chain employs TRBV28 and TRBJ1-2; TRBD1 aligns across 12 bases. The CDR3 length is 15 residues. From germline, CDR1 is MDHEN and CDR2 SYDVKM. V shed 7 bases, J shed 8 bases, and the junction held 11 bases outside the gene matches. The CDR3 sequence is CASIIPGQGARGYTF. CDR3 nucleotide sequence: TGTGCCAGCATCATCCCGGGACAGGGGGCTAGAGGCTACACCTTC.

The genes are TRBV27 and TRBJ2-7; TRBD2 might be the D (5 bases). The V and J ends lost 3 bases and 2 bases respectively, with 11 bases between them. The CDR3 consists of 14 residues. Germline V CDR1 and CDR2: MNHEY, SMNVEV (reference sequence). CDR3 region: CASSFRGRTYEQYF. CDR3 DNA sequence: TGTGCCAGCAGTTTCCGGGGTAGAACCTACGAGCAGTACTTC.

This clone was seen once. The rearrangement joins TRBV5-6 to TRBJ1-2; no definite D call. The length of the CDR3 is 13 residues. The V end was cut by 0 bases, the J end by 6 bases, with 9 bases between. Germline values: CDR1 SGHDT, CDR2 YYEEEE. The CDR3 loop is CASSLAHSDGYTF. The CDR3 DNA sequence: TGTGCCAGCAGCTTGGCTCATTCGGATGGCTACACCTTC.

The chain couples TRBV5-1 to TRBJ1-1, with D hard to call. The germline V gene has CDR1 SGHRS and CDR2 YFSETQ. The CDR3 is 12 residues long. V was shortened by 2 bases and J by 1 base, with 3 bases between the two germline ends. CDR3 sequence: CASSFSNTEAFF. The CDR3 DNA reads as TGCGCCAGCAGCTTCTCGAACACTGAAGCTTTCTTT.